Presented here are 17 T cell receptor beta chains from one specimen sequenced in a study of technical replicates of blood from several donors. Sequenced by immunoSEQ multiplex PCR; TCRdb stores in-frame clones only, minus some. This sample yields tens of thousands of clones, of which around 90% are seen a single time; roughly 5% belongs to the top ten. The sequenced material came from PBMCs. These receptor sequences come from a human donor in good health. Some clones in this sample may be carry-over from other donors' samples.

The chain joins TRBV10-3 to TRBJ1-2; D is unclear. V was cut by 4 bases and J by 8 bases, with 14 bases left in between. The CDR3 runs 13 residues. Germline V gene sequence: CDR1 ENHRY, CDR2 SYGVKD. CDR3: CAISVDPPRGYTF. The CDR3 DNA sequence: TGTGCCATCAGTGTAGACCCACCGAGGGGCTACACCTTC.

The chain uses TRBV7-2 and TRBJ2-3; possibly TRBD2 for D (6 bases). CDR1 and CDR2 (germline): SGHTA, FQGNSA. Trimming took 4 bases from V and 1 from J, leaving 15 bases between them. CDR3 length equals 16 residues. In DNA form, the CDR3 reads TGTGCCAGCAGCTCCCCGGGACTGAGACGCACAGATACGCAGTATTTT. The encoded protein is CASSSPGLRRTDTQYF.

The chain links TRBV5-8 to TRBJ2-1; 12 bases align to TRBD2. The germline V gene has CDR1 SGHTS and CDR2 YDEGEE. Trimming cost V 3 bases and J 8 bases; bases outside gene matches: 15. This CDR3 is built from 18 residues. In DNA, the CDR3 is TGTGCCAGCAGCTCCAGGGAGCTAGCGGGGGGGGTTCAAGATGAGCAGTTCTTC. This translates into CASSSRELAGGVQDEQFF.

This clone occurred once. The rearrangement uses TRBV7-7 and TRBJ2-3, with 8 bases that match TRBD2. Germline V gene data show CDR1 as SSHAT and CDR2 as FNYEAQ (reference sequence). J lost 4 bases, V lost 5 bases, and 11 bases had no gene match. The CDR3 totals 16 residues. This chain's CDR3 is CASSPGVAGWADTQYF. The CDR3 DNA reads as TGTGCCAGCAGCCCTGGGGTAGCGGGGTGGGCAGATACGCAGTATTTT.

The gene calls are TRBV29-1 and TRBJ2-1; D unclear. V was pared by 6 bases and J by 4 bases, with 16 bases between. CDR1 is SQVTM and CDR2 is ANQGSEA in the germline V gene. The CDR3 spans 14 residues. CDR3 bases: TGCAGCGTCGAGACGGGTTGGGTGTACAATGAGCAGTTCTTC. This encodes CSVETGWVYNEQFF.

This clone occurred once. The gene calls are TRBV4-1 and TRBJ2-1, with D possibly matching TRBD2 (6 bases). CDR3 length equals 15 residues. Trimming took 1 base from V and 0 from J, leaving 7 bases between them. CDR1 and CDR2 (germline): MGHRA, YSYEKL. CDR3 loop: CASSQGSGSYNEQFF. CDR3 bases: TGCGCCAGCAGCCAAGGTAGCGGCTCCTACAATGAGCAGTTCTTC.

The chain combines TRBV28 with TRBJ1-2; 9 bases align to TRBD1. The CDR3 covers 14 residues. V shed 6 bases and J 8 bases; nucleotides not matched to a gene: 10. Germline V CDR1 and CDR2: MDHEN, SYDVKM. As DNA, the CDR3 is TGTGCCAGCAGCACCGGGACAGGGAGAACGGGCTACACCTTC. Translating gives CASSTGTGRTGYTF.

The gene calls are TRBV5-1 and TRBJ2-3; TRBD1 is a possible D gene (5 bases). Trimming removed 3 bases at V and 3 bases at J, with 14 bases between. Germline CDR1 reads SGHRS; CDR2 reads YFSETQ. The CDR3 contains 15 residues. CDR3 in amino acids: CASSSQGLGTDTQYF. The CDR3 coding sequence is TGCGCCAGCAGCTCGCAGGGTTTAGGAACAGATACGCAGTATTTT. Looking up the rest from reference TRBV5-1 and TRBJ2-3 gives the full variable domain: KAGVTQTPRYLIKTRGQQVTLSCSPISGHRSVSWYQQTPGQGLQFLFEYFSETQRNKGNFPGRFSGRQFSNSRSEMNVSTLELGDSALYLCASSSQGLGTDTQYFGPGTRLTVL.

This clone was seen a few times. The chain carries TRBV4-3 and TRBJ1-2; 8 nucleotides match TRBD1. This CDR3 has 15 amino acids. Germline V gene data show CDR1 as LGHNA and CDR2 as YSLEER. After removal of 5 bases from V and 9 bases from J, the junction contained 14 bases not matched to a gene. The CDR3 spells CASSSSYGTGGSYTF. In DNA, the CDR3 is TGCGCCAGCAGCTCGTCGTACGGGACAGGCGGAAGCTACACCTTC.

The CDR3 DNA sequence: TGCGCCAGCAGCCAAAACCCGGGACAGCAAAATTCACCCCTCCACTTT. Translated: CASSQNPGQQNSPLHF. The chain uses TRBV5-1 and TRBJ1-6; TRBD1 matches at 7 bases. Germline V lookup: CDR1 SGHRS, CDR2 YFSETQ. This CDR3 has 16 residues. V gave up 4 bases and J gave up 7 bases; unmatched junction bases: 11.

A few counts support this clone. The chain joins TRBV25-1 to TRBJ1-1, with D possibly TRBD1 on 5 matching bases. Germline CDR1 MGHDK, CDR2 SYGVNS. This CDR3 is 16 amino acids long. V was trimmed by 3 bases and J by 3 bases, leaving 17 bases between them. The CDR3 reads CASSDDDRGGDTEAFF. The CDR3 DNA sequence: TGTGCCAGCAGTGATGACGATCGGGGGGGGGACACTGAAGCTTTCTTT.

The rearrangement joins TRBV15 to TRBJ2-3, with 7 bases identical to TRBD2. Unmatched junction bases numbered 7, after V lost 0 bases and J lost 4 bases. This CDR3 has 16 amino acids. Germline CDR1 is LNHNV and CDR2 is YYDKDF (reference sequence). DNA of the CDR3: TGTGCCACCAGCAGAGATCGGGGGGTGGGGGCAGATACGCAGTATTTT. This gives the protein CATSRDRGVGADTQYF.

The CDR3: CASSIAGRRNYGYTF. CDR3 in DNA: TGTGCCAGTAGTATAGCCGGCAGGCGTAACTATGGCTACACCTTC. V and J are TRBV19 and TRBJ1-2; D gene unclear. The CDR3 loop spans 15 amino acids. With 1 base removed from V and 1 base from J, the gap between germline ends came to 10 bases. CDR1 LNHDA and CDR2 SQIVND come from the germline V gene (reference sequence). Combining the CDR3 with reference TRBV19 and TRBJ1-2 gives the whole variable domain DGGITQSPKYLFRKEGQNVTLSCEQNLNHDAMYWYRQDPGQGLRLIYYSQIVNDFQKGDIAEGYSVSREKKESFPLTVTSAQKNPTAFYLCASSIAGRRNYGYTFGSGTRLTVV.

This chain links TRBV6-4 with TRBJ2-5; perhaps TRBD2 as D (7 bases). The CDR3 spans 15 residues. V was cut by 6 bases and J by 3 bases, with 17 bases left in between. CDR1 is MRHNA and CDR2 is SNTAGT in the germline V gene. The CDR3 DNA reads as TGTGCCAGCAGCCCTAGGGGGGGGAGGGAAGAGACCCAGTACTTC. Protein: CASSPRGGREETQYF.

The chain links TRBV4-3 to TRBJ1-1; 9 bases map to TRBD1. V shed 1 base and J 10 bases; nucleotides not matched to a gene: 10. The germline gives CDR1 LGHNA, CDR2 YSLEER. The length of the CDR3 is 15 residues. CDR3 DNA: TGCGCCAGCAGCCAAGGCTTAGGACAGGGGAGGGGAGCTTTCTTT. It codes for CASSQGLGQGRGAFF.

The chain carries TRBV30 and TRBJ2-5, with 9 bases aligning to TRBD1. The CDR3 sequence is 14 residues long. CDR1 is GTSNPN and CDR2 is SVGIG in the germline V gene (reference sequence). After removal of 1 base from V and 7 bases from J, the junction contained 7 bases not matched to a gene. CDR3 loop: CAWSDRGPWGTQYF. The CDR3 DNA sequence: TGTGCCTGGAGTGACAGGGGGCCTTGGGGGACCCAGTACTTC.

This chain uses TRBV7-9 with TRBJ1-2; D is uncertain. CDR1 is SEHNR, CDR2 FQNEAQ, per germline (reference sequence). This CDR3 is 11 amino acids long. The V gene lost 5 bases and the J gene lost 5 bases, with 6 bases spanning the gap. CDR3 residues: CASSDEYGYTF. The CDR3 region has the DNA TGTGCCAGCAGCGATGAGTATGGCTACACCTTC. The full variable domain, with the rest looked up from reference TRBV7-9 and TRBJ1-2, is DTGVSQNPRHKITKRGQNVTFRCDPISEHNRLYWYRQTLGQGPEFLTYFQNEAQLEKSRLLSDRFSAERPKGSFSTLEIQRTEQGDSAMYLCASSDEYGYTFGSGTRLTVV.